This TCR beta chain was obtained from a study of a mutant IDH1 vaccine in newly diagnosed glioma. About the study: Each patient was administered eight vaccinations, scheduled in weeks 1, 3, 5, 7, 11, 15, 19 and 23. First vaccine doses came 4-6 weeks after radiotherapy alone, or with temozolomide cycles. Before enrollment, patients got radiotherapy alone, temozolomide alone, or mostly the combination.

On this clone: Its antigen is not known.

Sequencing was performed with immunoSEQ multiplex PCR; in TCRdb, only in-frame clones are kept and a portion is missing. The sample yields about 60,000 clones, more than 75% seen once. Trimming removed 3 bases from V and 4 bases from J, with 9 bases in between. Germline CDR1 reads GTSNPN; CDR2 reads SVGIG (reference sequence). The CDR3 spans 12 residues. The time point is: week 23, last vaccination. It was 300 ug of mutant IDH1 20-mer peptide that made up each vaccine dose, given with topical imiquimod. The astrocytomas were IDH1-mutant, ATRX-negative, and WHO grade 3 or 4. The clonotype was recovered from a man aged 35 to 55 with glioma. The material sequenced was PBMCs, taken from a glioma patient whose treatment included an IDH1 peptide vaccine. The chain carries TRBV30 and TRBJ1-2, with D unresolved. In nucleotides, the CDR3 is TGTGCCTGGAGCGGAGGAGCCTATGGCTACACCTTC. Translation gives CAWSGGAYGYTF.